The 5 T cell receptor beta chains in this list originate from one sample, sequenced in a study of blood T cell repertoires in COVID-19. Libraries were prepared by immunoSEQ multiplex PCR; TCRdb keeps only in-frame clonotypes and omits some of them. Of about 140,000 clones listed, around 86% were seen once; the top ten hold 4%. Input material: peripheral blood. The receptors were sampled from an elderly woman with acute or convalescent COVID-19.

In this sample, this clone turned up a few times. The chain uses TRBV21-1 and TRBJ1-4; no check of the table's D call, TRBD1, against the DNA was made. TRBV21-1 is listed as a pseudogene. The CDR3 extends over 16 amino acids. CDR3 sequence reads: CASSKQWTSPGEKLFF. In DNA form, the CDR3 reads TGTGCCAGCAGCAAACAGTGGACAAGCCCAGGGGAAAAACTGTTTTTT.

This chain joins TRBV5-8 and TRBJ2-3; 14 bases map to TRBD2. Unmatched junction bases numbered 8, after V lost 3 bases and J lost 2 bases. Germline V CDR1 and CDR2: SGHTS, YDEGEE. The length of the CDR3 is 18 residues. This chain's CDR3 is CASSSRLAGGPITDTQYF. DNA for the CDR3: TGTGCCAGCAGCTCAAGACTAGCGGGGGGGCCTATCACAGATACGCAGTATTTT.

The CDR3 sequence: CASSRQDTSTDTQYF. CDR3 sequence (DNA): TGTGCCAGCAGCAGACAGGATACTAGCACAGATACGCAGTATTTT. V and J are TRBV9 and TRBJ2-3, with D maybe TRBD1 (6 bases). Germline V gene sequence: CDR1 SGDLS, CDR2 YYNGEE. Trimming pared 4 bases from V and 0 bases from J, leaving 12 bases between. The CDR3 totals 15 residues.

CDR3 DNA: TGTGCCAGTAGTACCAACAGGGGGGCTAATGAAAAACTGTTTTTT. Translation gives CASSTNRGANEKLFF. The chain carries TRBV19 and TRBJ1-4, with TRBD1 matching 8 bases. V shed 4 bases, J shed 3 bases, and the junction held 4 bases outside the gene matches. This CDR3 region has 15 residues. Germline V gives CDR1 LNHDA, CDR2 SQIVND (reference sequence).

This clone was seen a few times. This rearrangement joins TRBV4-2 to TRBJ2-7; D not certain. V lost 1 base to trimming and J lost 2 bases, with 6 bases between them. Germline CDR1 is LGHNA and CDR2 is YNFKEQ. The CDR3 length is 13 residues. CDR3 residues: CASSQGPAYEQYF. The CDR3 DNA is TGTGCCAGCAGCCAAGGTCCAGCCTACGAGCAGTACTTC.